This TCR beta chain was sequenced in a study of T cell repertoires in aging, cancer and after chemotherapy. Overall study: Healthy donor repertoires were recorded over several months to years and showed clear clonal overlap.

Multiplex touch-down PCR with TRB-A/B primers amplified rearranged V-D-J TRB sequences. TCRdb called the multiplex PCR reads again in MiXCR, with one record for every CDR3 protein. Found here are roughly 2,800 distinct CDR3 sequences, about 30% of them singletons; the top ten hold 7.5% to 10%. TCR beta rearrangements were amplified from peripheral blood genomic DNA. This clonotype is deemed medium-sized. The J segment lost 0 bases and the V segment lost 0 bases, leaving 7 bases of the junction unmatched. The CDR3 sequence is 17 residues long. Germline V gene lookup returns CDR1 SQVTM and CDR2 ANQGSEA.

The TCR comes from a human donor in good health. The sample taken for sequencing was blood. The J gene is TRBJ2-1, the V gene TRBV29-1, with 8 bases fitting TRBD2. The CDR3 DNA reads TGCAGCGTTGAAGATGGAGTAGCGGGGAGCTCCTACAATGAGCAGTTCTTC. This codes for CSVEDGVAGSSYNEQFF.